Sequencing of this TCR beta chain was carried out in a study of blood T cell repertoires in COVID-19. CDR3 length: 15 amino acids. Trimming took off 4 bases at V and 4 bases at J, with 16 bases between the two ends. Per the germline V gene, CDR1 is LGHDT and CDR2 is YNNKEL (reference sequence). As originally analysed: Estimation of nucleated cell counts relied on the amplification of reference gene primers. Profiled with immunoSEQ multiplex PCR; TCRdb holds only in-frame clones, not every one. V, J and clone size are taken as reported in that table, and D and trimming were inferred from the DNA itself. This sample yields approximately 240,000 clones, of which 80% to 90% are seen a single time; about a sixth belongs to the top ten.

The sequenced sample was peripheral blood. This TCR was sampled from a woman over 75 with active or convalescent COVID-19. This chain links TRBV3-1 (or the pseudogene TRBV3-2) with TRBJ1-1; maybe TRBD1 (6 bases). CDR3 protein: CASSLGSGAGTEAFF. The CDR3 nucleotides read TGTGCCAGCAGCCTCGGCTCAGGGGCGGGCACTGAAGCTTTCTTT.